Listed here is a single TCR beta chain. The antigen is unknown. This entry is derived from a study of CD8+ T cells in alopecia areata. General study findings and limits: Expanded CD8+ clones among the top 100, and scalp clonality, were significantly decreased by tofacitinib. Alphabeta T cells residing in normal skin are also sequenced in scalp samples.

Extracted RNA was reverse transcribed into cDNA, the sequencing template. Sequencing used immunoSEQ multiplex PCR; TCRdb keeps in-frame clones, though not all of them. The table has 150,000 or so clones, about 86% seen once. Treatment meaning: oral pan-JAK inhibitor, 5-10 mg twice daily. This specimen was CD8+ T cells sorted from blood, taken at week 4, from a patient treated with tofacitinib. The TCR sequence derives from a human donor with alopecia areata.

The CDR3 reads CSVPGERGGFTEQFF. The DNA for the CDR3 is TGCAGCGTCCCGGGAGAGCGGGGGGGTTTCACTGAGCAGTTCTTC. This sequence joins TRBV29-1 and TRBJ2-1, with 10 nucleotides matching TRBD2. V shed 6 bases and J 9 bases; nucleotides not matched to a gene: 14. There are 15 residues in the CDR3. The V gene's germline CDR1 is SQVTM and CDR2 ANQGSEA.